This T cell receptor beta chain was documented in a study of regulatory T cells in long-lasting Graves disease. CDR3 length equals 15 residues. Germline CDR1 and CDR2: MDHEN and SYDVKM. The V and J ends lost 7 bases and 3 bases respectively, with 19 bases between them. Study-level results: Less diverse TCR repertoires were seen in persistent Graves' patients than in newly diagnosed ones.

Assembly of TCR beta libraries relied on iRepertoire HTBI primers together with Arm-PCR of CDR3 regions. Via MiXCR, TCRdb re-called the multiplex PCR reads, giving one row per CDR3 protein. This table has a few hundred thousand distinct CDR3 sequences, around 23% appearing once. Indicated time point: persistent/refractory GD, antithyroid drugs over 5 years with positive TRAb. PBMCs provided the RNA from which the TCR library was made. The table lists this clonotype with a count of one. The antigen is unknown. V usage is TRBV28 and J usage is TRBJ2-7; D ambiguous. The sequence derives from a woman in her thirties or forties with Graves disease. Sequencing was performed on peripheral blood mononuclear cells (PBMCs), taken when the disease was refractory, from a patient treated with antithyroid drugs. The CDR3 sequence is CASTPALLQIYEQYF. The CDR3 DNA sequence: TGTGCCAGCACACCCGCGTTGCTACAGATCTACGAGCAGTACTTC.